This TCR beta chain emerged from a study of blood T cell repertoires in COVID-19. Turning to the study itself: The origin of the acute and convalescent COVID-19 samples was the United States, Italy and Spain. Nucleic acid was either cDNA or gDNA, and it came from T cells, B-cell-depleted T cells, or PBMCs.

The CDR3 contains 12 residues. Trimming took 6 bases from V and 7 from J, leaving 9 bases between them. Germline lookup yields CDR1 MNHEY and CDR2 SVGAGI. As handled by the study authors: Amplifying reference gene primers gave estimates of nucleated cell counts. Libraries were prepared by immunoSEQ multiplex PCR; TCRdb keeps only in-frame clonotypes and omits some of them. The DNA gave D and trimming, while V, J and clone size come from that table. The data show under 200,000 clones, with around 82% seen just once and 1% to 1.5% held by the top ten. The chain is built from TRBV6-5 and TRBJ1-4; the D gene is possibly TRBD1 (5 bases). The clonotype comes from a man in his sixties who had recovered from COVID-19. What was sequenced was peripheral blood. The CDR3 DNA is TGTGCCAGCAGGGGGCAAGGTGAAAAACTGTTTTTT. Its protein product is CASRGQGEKLFF.